The entry below describes one T cell receptor beta chain. As yet, its antigen is unknown. PCR used 60 Vbeta primers and 13 Jbeta primers. TCRdb keeps only in-frame clones here, not all; method: immunoSEQ multiplex PCR. Of roughly 180,000 clones listed, around three quarters are singletons. The germline V gene encodes CDR1 MDHEN and CDR2 SYDVKM. CDR3 size: 13 residues. Trimming cost V 7 bases and J 3 bases, with 12 bases left between them. The data were taken from a study of cytomegalovirus exposure and HLA in healthy donors. Study details: One earlier analysis, a look at roughly 170 million T cells, found 117 million unique TCR beta sequences.

Study-wide results and limits: For cytomegalovirus status, the classifier reportedly gave diagnoses with high specificity and sensitivity. Previous analysis showed most TCR beta V segments were productive about 87% or about 30% of the time. Researchers counted 164 TCR beta chains as cytomegalovirus-associated.

The genes are TRBV28 and TRBJ1-2, with unresolved D. This TCR was sampled from a woman aged 25-40 years in good health and CMV-seronegative. Specimen: PBMCs. The CDR3 DNA sequence: TGTGCCAGCAATCGGGTAATGGACTATGGCTACACCTTC. Translating gives CASNRVMDYGYTF.